The T cell receptor beta chain described here comes from a study of response to subunit inactivated influenza vaccine. General study results and limits: The authors offered the suggestion that each seasonal influenza vaccination recruits few new T cells.

TCRdb independently ran MiXCR on the RT-PCR reads; one entry per CDR3 protein. The data show roughly 650,000 distinct CDR3 sequences, more than 15% seen once. This clonotype was counted many times. Its antigen is unknown. Germline-derived CDR1 and CDR2 are SGHRS and YFSETQ. The CDR3 extends over 14 amino acids. The V and J ends lost 4 bases and 5 bases, in that order; junction bases with no gene match: 8. Material: PBMCs from blood, obtained approximately 12 days after vaccination. The chain combines TRBV5-1 with TRBJ1-1, with 7 bases lining up with TRBD1. The clonotype comes from a man aged 50-60 years who received an inactivated influenza vaccine. The CDR3 loop is CASSPGTVRTEAFF. CDR3 DNA: TGCGCCAGCAGCCCAGGGACAGTGAGAACTGAAGCTTTCTTT.